The 30 T cell receptor beta chains below all came from one sample that was sequenced in a study of cytomegalovirus exposure and HLA in healthy donors. PCR used 60 Vbeta primers and 13 Jbeta primers. The method was immunoSEQ multiplex PCR; TCRdb's version includes in-frame clones alone and lacks a portion of them. The sample contains about 140,000 clones, 75% of which appear only once. Sequenced: PBMCs. Receptors originate from a middle-aged man in good health and CMV-seronegative.

The rearrangement joins TRBV19 to TRBJ2-7, with 8 bases identical to TRBD1. CDR1 is LNHDA and CDR2 is SQIVND in the germline V gene (reference sequence). V shed 5 bases, J shed 2 bases, and the junction held 5 bases outside the gene matches. CDR3 length: 14 amino acids. CDR3 DNA sequence: TGTGCCAGTAGTTCACCGGGACAGGCCTACGAGCAGTACTTC. Its translation is CASSSPGQAYEQYF.

Remarks on this clone: Relative to the germline gene, one junction end is altered; a read error may explain this. The genes are TRBV7-9 and TRBJ1-1, with D possibly TRBD1 on 5 matching bases. CDR3 length equals 16 residues. Germline-derived CDR1 and CDR2 are SEHNR and FQNEAQ (reference sequence). Here the CDR3 reads CAGSFPRVTGNTEAFF. The CDR3 nucleotides are TGTGCCGGCAGCTTCCCCAGGGTAACAGGGAACACTGAAGCTTTCTTT.

The chain joins TRBV5-1 to TRBJ2-1, with D possibly matching TRBD2 (6 bases). The CDR3 is 15 amino acids. Germline CDR1 and CDR2: SGHRS and YFSETQ. V was trimmed by 2 bases and J by 5 bases, leaving 14 bases between them. CDR3 in DNA: TGCGCCAGCAGCTTAACTAGCCCGGTTGACAATGAGCAGTTCTTC. Translation gives CASSLTSPVDNEQFF.

The chain joins TRBV19 to TRBJ1-1, with D perhaps matching TRBD1 (5 bases). With 4 bases removed from V and 5 bases from J, the gap between germline ends came to 8 bases. The CDR3 has 12 amino acids. Germline V gives CDR1 LNHDA, CDR2 SQIVND (reference sequence). This CDR3 is CASSTGLTEAFF. As DNA, the CDR3 is TGTGCCAGTAGTACAGGGCTAACTGAAGCTTTCTTT. The full variable domain, with the rest looked up from reference TRBV19 and TRBJ1-1, is DGGITQSPKYLFRKEGQNVTLSCEQNLNHDAMYWYRQDPGQGLRLIYYSQIVNDFQKGDIAEGYSVSREKKESFPLTVTSAQKNPTAFYLCASSTGLTEAFFGQGTRLTVV.

This clone was seen more than once but under ten times. The chain links TRBV5-4 to TRBJ2-7; 11 nucleotides line up with TRBD1. The CDR3 runs to 15 residues. Germline values: CDR1 SGHNT, CDR2 YYREEE (reference sequence). V lost 2 bases, J lost 6 bases, and 7 bases stayed unmatched. CDR3 in amino acids: CASSLVGTGGGEQYF. DNA for the CDR3: TGTGCCAGCAGCTTAGTCGGGACAGGGGGAGGCGAGCAGTACTTC.

The chain is built from TRBV2 and TRBJ1-5; TRBD1 matches 8 bases. CDR3 size: 16 residues. Per the germline V gene, CDR1 is SNHLY and CDR2 is FYNNEI. The J segment lost 7 bases and the V segment lost 6 bases, leaving 14 bases of the junction unmatched. In DNA, the CDR3 is TGTGCCAGCAGCCGGACAGGGCCGGATTCGTTCCAGCCCCAGCATTTT. Protein product: CASSRTGPDSFQPQHF.

The chain is built from TRBV4-3 and TRBJ1-2; a possible D gene is TRBD1 (5 bases). Germline-derived CDR1 and CDR2 are LGHNA and YSLEER. V was trimmed by 0 bases and J by 6 bases, leaving 17 bases between them. There are 16 residues in the CDR3. This chain's CDR3 is CASSQDRTGGWHGYTF. The CDR3 DNA is TGCGCCAGCAGCCAAGATCGTACGGGGGGATGGCATGGCTACACCTTC.

V gene TRBV15 combines with J gene TRBJ1-6, with TRBD1 matching 7 bases. The trim removed 5 bases at V and 9 bases at J, leaving 7 bases unmatched. The CDR3 consists of 14 residues. Germline V gene lookup returns CDR1 LNHNV and CDR2 YYDKDF (reference sequence). The CDR3 DNA reads TGTGCCACCAGCGACCGACAGGGTTTTTCACCCCTCCACTTT. Amino acids: CATSDRQGFSPLHF.

The gene calls are TRBV19 and TRBJ2-3; a weak D match, TRBD2 (6 bases). V dropped 2 bases and J dropped 6 bases, with 15 bases sitting between them. The CDR3 loop spans 15 amino acids. Germline V gene data show CDR1 as LNHDA and CDR2 as SQIVND (reference sequence). The DNA for the CDR3 is TGTGCCAGTAGTATAATTGGAGGGGCCCAGGATACGCAGTATTTT. Protein product: CASSIIGGAQDTQYF. Full variable domain (missing parts from reference TRBV19 and TRBJ2-3): DGGITQSPKYLFRKEGQNVTLSCEQNLNHDAMYWYRQDPGQGLRLIYYSQIVNDFQKGDIAEGYSVSREKKESFPLTVTSAQKNPTAFYLCASSIIGGAQDTQYFGPGTRLTVL.

This chain uses TRBV5-1 with TRBJ2-5; D remains unclear. The CDR3 is 12 residues long. Between the trimmed V and J ends, which lost 4 bases and 0 bases, there was a span of 4 bases. The germline gives CDR1 SGHRS, CDR2 YFSETQ. The CDR3 DNA is TGCGCCAGCAGCACTTACCAAGAGACCCAGTACTTC. It is translated as CASSTYQETQYF.

This clone has just a few counts. This chain uses TRBV4-3 with TRBJ2-7, with D unresolved. The V gene lost 0 bases and the J gene lost 4 bases, with 10 bases spanning the gap. Germline CDR1 LGHNA, CDR2 YSLEER. The CDR3 length is 14 residues. The CDR3 region is CASSQDFQFYEQYF. The CDR3 DNA reads TGCGCCAGCAGCCAAGATTTCCAGTTTTACGAGCAGTACTTC.

This clone was seen a few times. The V call is TRBV7-9, the J call TRBJ1-1; D is unclear. Germline loops: CDR1 SEHNR, CDR2 FQNEAQ (reference sequence). Trimming took off 1 base at V and 1 base at J, with 4 bases between the two ends. This CDR3 is built from 13 residues. CDR3 sequence: CASSLGANTEAFF. The CDR3 coding sequence is TGTGCCAGCAGCTTAGGGGCGAACACTGAAGCTTTCTTT.

The chain combines TRBV7-9 with TRBJ2-7; 8 bases align to TRBD1. CDR1 and CDR2 from the germline V gene are SEHNR and FQNEAQ (reference sequence). The V gene end was trimmed by 5 bases and the J gene end by 1 base; junction bases not matched to a gene: 10. The CDR3 spans 16 residues. As DNA, the CDR3 is TGTGCCAGCAGCGGGGAAAGGACAGGGAGATCCTACGAGCAGTACTTC. Its protein product is CASSGERTGRSYEQYF. The complete variable domain, with remaining parts taken from reference TRBV7-9 and TRBJ2-7, reads DTGVSQNPRHKITKRGQNVTFRCDPISEHNRLYWYRQTLGQGPEFLTYFQNEAQLEKSRLLSDRFSAERPKGSFSTLEIQRTEQGDSAMYLCASSGERTGRSYEQYFGPGTRLTVT.

This chain links TRBV5-8 with TRBJ1-1, with D maybe TRBD1 (6 bases). The V gene's germline CDR1 is SGHTS and CDR2 YDEGEE. The V end was cut by 4 bases, the J end by 1 base, with 14 bases between. The CDR3 sequence is 15 residues long. The CDR3 sequence is CASSPARGWNTEAFF. CDR3 nucleotides: TGTGCCAGCAGCCCCGCGAGGGGGTGGAACACTGAAGCTTTCTTT. The full variable domain, rest sourced from reference TRBV5-8 and TRBJ1-1, is EAGVTQSPTHLIKTRGQQATLRCSPISGHTSVYWYQQALGLGLQFLLWYDEGEERNRGNFPPRFSGRQFPNYSSELNVNALELEDSALYLCASSPARGWNTEAFFGQGTRLTVV.

The V call is TRBV5-6, the J call TRBJ1-5, with D possibly being TRBD1 (5 bases). Trimming removed 2 bases from V and 3 bases from J, with 12 bases in between. The CDR3 extends over 15 amino acids. Germline lookup yields CDR1 SGHDT and CDR2 YYEEEE. The CDR3 region has the DNA TGTGCCAGCAGCTTTGGGCAGGGTACCAATCAGCCCCAGCATTTT. Amino acids: CASSFGQGTNQPQHF.

This sequence joins TRBV28 and TRBJ2-5; the match to TRBD1 covers 8 bases. This CDR3 spans 14 amino acids. Germline loops: CDR1 MDHEN, CDR2 SYDVKM. V trimming: 7 bases; J trimming: 2 bases; junction bases outside the gene matches: 6. CDR3 nucleotides: TGTGCCAGCACAGCAGGGGGCCAGCAAGAGACCCAGTACTTC. Translation gives CASTAGGQQETQYF.

The V gene is TRBV29-1, the J gene TRBJ2-7; a weak D match, TRBD1 (6 bases). This CDR3 has 14 residues. Germline CDR1 is SQVTM and CDR2 is ANQGSEA. V was pared by 7 bases and J by 0 bases, with 16 bases between. This CDR3 is CSGSTGLSSYEQYF. The CDR3 DNA reads TGCAGCGGCTCGACAGGATTAAGCTCCTACGAGCAGTACTTC.

The V call is TRBV5-5, the J call TRBJ1-2; 10 bases are shared with TRBD1. The CDR3 runs 17 residues. Unmatched junction bases numbered 12, after V lost 2 bases and J lost 5 bases. CDR1 is SGHKS and CDR2 is YYEKEE in the germline V gene (reference sequence). The CDR3 protein is CASSFLPPGQGMYGYTF. The CDR3 nucleotides read TGTGCCAGCAGCTTCCTCCCCCCGGGACAGGGGATGTATGGCTACACCTTC.

The rearrangement uses TRBV19 and TRBJ1-2, with TRBD1 matching over 7 bases. The CDR3 is made up of 15 amino acids. Germline V gives CDR1 LNHDA, CDR2 SQIVND (reference sequence). V was clipped by 9 bases and J by 0 bases; unmatched bases: 10. CDR3 nucleotide sequence: TGTGCCAGCACCCCGACAGGGTTAGCTAACTATGGCTACACCTTC. Its translation: CASTPTGLANYGYTF.

This rearrangement joins TRBV6-5 to TRBJ2-7; the D gene is possibly TRBD1 (5 bases). Trimming shortened V by 6 bases and J by 3 bases, and 12 bases separated the two germline ends. The germline gives CDR1 MNHEY, CDR2 SVGAGI. The CDR3 extends over 13 amino acids. The CDR3 is CASSMGLIYEQYF. The CDR3 region has the DNA TGTGCCAGCAGCATGGGGCTAATCTACGAGCAGTACTTC.

The gene calls are TRBV11-2 and TRBJ2-5; 8 bases fit TRBD2. V lost 4 bases, J lost 7 bases, and 14 bases stayed unmatched. Germline V gene lookup returns CDR1 SGHAT and CDR2 FQNNGV. CDR3 size: 16 residues. Here the CDR3 DNA reads TGTGCCAGCAGCTCGATCACGGGACTAGGGTTAAGGACCCAGTACTTC. This gives the protein CASSSITGLGLRTQYF.

This chain links TRBV18 with TRBJ1-3; 7 bases map to TRBD1. The ends lost 2 bases at V and 0 bases at J; junction bases unmatched: 4. From germline, CDR1 is KGHSH and CDR2 LQKENI. The CDR3 is 16 amino acids. The CDR3 reads CASSPSQGGSGNTIYF. CDR3 DNA: TGTGCCAGCTCACCAAGCCAGGGGGGCTCTGGAAACACCATATATTTT.

This chain uses TRBV19 with TRBJ1-3; D is possibly TRBD1 (6 bases). V lost 3 bases to trimming and J lost 0 bases, with 15 bases between them. This CDR3 is 17 amino acids long. Germline loops: CDR1 LNHDA, CDR2 SQIVND (reference sequence). This chain's CDR3 is CASSIRTELNSGNTIYF. The DNA of the CDR3 is TGTGCCAGTAGTATCCGGACAGAGTTGAACTCTGGAAACACCATATATTTT.

V and J are TRBV11-3 and TRBJ1-1; D gene ambiguous. Germline loops: CDR1 SGHNT, CDR2 YENEEA. V was pared by 4 bases and J by 11 bases, with 17 bases between. The CDR3 is 13 amino acids. The CDR3 loop is CASSSPREEQAFF. The CDR3 DNA sequence: TGTGCCAGCAGCTCGCCGCGGGAGGAGCAGGCTTTCTTT.

A single count supports this clone. The CDR3 region is CASSTDRVRTDTQYF. In nucleotides, the CDR3 is TGCGCCAGCAGTACTGACAGGGTCCGCACAGATACGCAGTATTTT. The rearrangement links TRBV5-1 to TRBJ2-3; 7 nucleotides agree with TRBD1. The junction had 7 bases not matched to a gene; V was cut back by 5 bases and J by 1 base. The CDR3 totals 15 residues. Germline assignment: CDR1 SGHRS and CDR2 YFSETQ.

This rearrangement joins TRBV11-2 to TRBJ2-2; no definite D call. The CDR3 has 15 residues. Germline V gene lookup returns CDR1 SGHAT and CDR2 FQNNGV. Trimming stripped 0 bases from V and 4 bases from J, with 9 bases between. The DNA of the CDR3 is TGTGCCAGCAGCTTAGACAACTACCCCACCGGGGAGCTGTTTTTT. Protein sequence: CASSLDNYPTGELFF.

The rearrangement joins TRBV28 to TRBJ1-1; D is possibly TRBD1 (6 bases). This CDR3 region has 15 residues. V was cut by 2 bases and J by 1 base, with 11 bases left in between. CDR1 and CDR2 from the germline V gene are MDHEN and SYDVKM. As DNA, the CDR3 is TGTGCCAGCAGTTTAGGGGGCGCAAGGAACACTGAAGCTTTCTTT. The encoded protein is CASSLGGARNTEAFF. Variable domain in full (rest from reference TRBV28 and TRBJ1-1): DVKVTQSSRYLVKRTGEKVFLECVQDMDHENMFWYRQDPGLGLRLIYFSYDVKMKEKGDIPEGYSVSREKKERFSLILESASTNQTSMYLCASSLGGARNTEAFFGQGTRLTVV.

This chain links TRBV29-1 with TRBJ2-5, with TRBD1 matching over 8 bases. The germline V gene has CDR1 SQVTM and CDR2 ANQGSEA. V was clipped by 5 bases and J by 5 bases; unmatched bases: 7. The CDR3 extends over 13 amino acids. The CDR3 nucleotides read TGCAGCGTTTTCGGACAGGGAGAGGAGACCCAGTACTTC. Its protein product is CSVFGQGEETQYF.

The rearrangement links TRBV6-1 to TRBJ1-1; D not certain. Trimming took 6 bases from V and 0 from J, leaving 5 bases between them. From germline, CDR1 is MNHNS and CDR2 SASEGT. The CDR3 length is 12 residues. The CDR3 nucleotides read TGTGCCAGCAGCGCGGTGAACACTGAAGCTTTCTTT. Encoded protein: CASSAVNTEAFF.

This clone was found once. The V gene is TRBV5-1, the J gene TRBJ1-2; D gene ambiguous. The CDR3 is made up of 13 amino acids. V lost 3 bases, J lost 8 bases, and 14 bases lay in between. The germline gives CDR1 SGHRS, CDR2 YFSETQ. CDR3 DNA sequence: TGCGCCAGCAGCTCCGACCGGGAAGTAGGCTACACCTTC. This translates into CASSSDREVGYTF. The full variable domain, its missing parts supplied by reference TRBV5-1 and TRBJ1-2, is KAGVTQTPRYLIKTRGQQVTLSCSPISGHRSVSWYQQTPGQGLQFLFEYFSETQRNKGNFPGRFSGRQFSNSRSEMNVSTLELGDSALYLCASSSDREVGYTFGSGTRLTVV.